This T cell receptor beta chain was identified in a study of identical twins. With 5 bases removed from V and 1 base from J, the gap between germline ends came to 15 bases. The CDR3 is made up of 16 amino acids. Per germline, CDR1 SEHNR and CDR2 FQNEAQ (reference sequence). Only a few counts were recorded for this clonotype. A single record per CDR3 protein comes from TCRdb applying MiXCR to the 5' RACE reads. The data show around 480,000 distinct CDR3 sequences, 14% seen once. These data were also reused for a study on yellow fever vaccine responses in identical twins.

The rearrangement uses TRBV7-9 and TRBJ2-1; D not resolved. The sequenced sample was CD4+ T cells sorted from blood. The receptor was derived from a woman between 18 and 30 years old in good health. The CDR3 protein is CASSPASPSSYNEQFF. CDR3 sequence (DNA): TGTGCCAGCAGCCCGGCCAGCCCTAGTTCCTACAATGAGCAGTTCTTC. Filled out from reference TRBV7-9 and TRBJ2-1, the complete variable domain reads DTGVSQNPRHKITKRGQNVTFRCDPISEHNRLYWYRQTLGQGPEFLTYFQNEAQLEKSRLLSDRFSAERPKGSFSTLEIQRTEQGDSAMYLCASSPASPSSYNEQFFGPGTRLTVL.